The 26 T cell receptor beta chains below come from one sample, sequenced in a study of T cell responses to AZD1222 COVID-19 vaccine. Only in-frame clones appear in the TCRdb table, and some are missing; sequencing was by immunoSEQ multiplex PCR. Of roughly 150,000 clones in the sample, about 87% were seen once. The sequencing here drew on peripheral blood, taken 28 days after the second AZD1222 dose. These receptors all come from an adult who received the AZD1222 COVID-19 vaccine.

V usage is TRBV5-1 and J usage is TRBJ2-5; D is perhaps TRBD1 (5 bases). The CDR3 is 15 amino acids. The V gene's germline CDR1 is SGHRS and CDR2 YFSETQ. Trimming took 0 bases from V and 1 from J, leaving 10 bases between them. The CDR3 region is CASSLVGRAQETQYF. For the CDR3, the DNA is TGCGCCAGCAGCTTGGTCGGCAGGGCCCAAGAGACCCAGTACTTC.

The genes are TRBV6-5 and TRBJ1-3; no clear D gene. V was pared by 0 bases and J by 0 bases, with 6 bases between. CDR1 and CDR2 (germline): MNHEY, SVGAGI. The CDR3 runs to 15 residues. The CDR3 is CASSYSSLSGNTIYF. CDR3 DNA: TGTGCCAGCAGTTACTCGTCCCTCTCTGGAAACACCATATATTTT.

V is TRBV5-6 and J is TRBJ2-3; 10 nucleotides align to TRBD1. Trimming took 5 bases from V and 1 from J; bases not matched to a gene: 4. The CDR3 extends over 15 amino acids. Germline CDR1 is SGHDT and CDR2 is YYEEEE. The CDR3 sequence is CASRGQGKGTDTQYF. The CDR3 DNA follows: TGTGCCAGCAGGGGACAGGGGAAAGGCACAGATACGCAGTATTTT.

To note about this clone: At one end, the junction sequence differs from germline, possibly due to a read error. The chain combines TRBV15 with TRBJ2-5; possibly TRBD1 for D (6 bases). Germline-derived CDR1 and CDR2 are LNHNV and YYDKDF (reference sequence). This CDR3 spans 12 amino acids. The DNA of the CDR3 is TGTGCCACCAGCAGAGATCAGGGGACCCTCAACTTC. It yields the protein CATSRDQGTLNF. Using reference TRBV15 and TRBJ2-5 for the parts outside the CDR3, the full variable domain is DAMVIQNPRYQVTQFGKPVTLSCSQTLNHNVMYWYQQKSSQAPKLLFHYYDKDFNNEADTPDNFQSRRPNTSFCFLDIRSPGLGDTAMYLCATSRDQGTLNFGPGTRLLVL.

The chain links TRBV9 to TRBJ2-1, with TRBD2 identical over 14 bases. Germline V gene sequence: CDR1 SGDLS, CDR2 YYNGEE. This CDR3 is built from 17 residues. V lost 2 bases, J lost 6 bases, and 7 bases stayed unmatched. CDR3 in amino acids: CASSVGTSGRVINEQFF. In DNA, the CDR3 is TGTGCCAGCAGCGTCGGGACTAGCGGGAGAGTTATCAATGAGCAGTTCTTC. The variable domain in full, with the rest retrieved from reference TRBV9 and TRBJ2-1, is DSGVTQTPKHLITATGQRVTLRCSPRSGDLSVYWYQQSLDQGLQFLIQYYNGEERAKGNILERFSAQQFPDLHSELNLSSLELGDSALYFCASSVGTSGRVINEQFFGPGTRLTVL.

Written as DNA, the CDR3 is TGTGCCAGCAGCATTTACTACGAGCAGTACTTC. It yields the protein CASSIYYEQYF. This chain connects TRBV21-1 to TRBJ2-7; TRBD2 was called by the table and not checked on the DNA. TRBV21-1 constitutes a pseudogene. The CDR3 has 11 amino acids.

Remarks on this clone: This sample also contains other DNA sequences that code for the same CDR3. The genes are TRBV6-5 and TRBJ1-5; 8 nucleotides align to TRBD1. The V gene end was trimmed by 6 bases and the J gene end by 2 bases; junction bases not matched to a gene: 6. This CDR3 is 15 amino acids long. The germline V gene encodes CDR1 MNHEY and CDR2 SVGAGI. This CDR3 reads CASSSDRGGNQPQHF. CDR3 nucleotides: TGTGCCAGCAGCTCAGACAGGGGCGGCAATCAGCCCCAGCATTTT.

The rearrangement links TRBV20-1 to TRBJ2-5; D unclear. Germline assignment: CDR1 DFQATT and CDR2 SNEGSKA (reference sequence). The V end lost 7 bases, the J end lost 2 bases, and 8 bases lay between the germline ends. The CDR3 extends over 11 amino acids. The CDR3 loop reads CSGATQETQYF. The CDR3 DNA sequence: TGCAGTGGGGCAACACAAGAGACCCAGTACTTC.

This clone came up once. This chain links TRBV6-5 with TRBJ1-2; D not resolved. This CDR3 contains 13 residues. The V gene lost 7 bases and the J gene lost 3 bases, with 12 bases spanning the gap. CDR1 and CDR2 (germline): MNHEY, SVGAGI. CDR3 DNA: TGTGCCAGCACCAAAGACACCGACTATGGCTACACCTTC. Translated: CASTKDTDYGYTF.

The genes are TRBV28 and TRBJ2-2, with D possibly being TRBD1 (5 bases). Per germline, CDR1 MDHEN and CDR2 SYDVKM. There are 16 residues in the CDR3. The germline V and J ends were trimmed by 2 bases and 6 bases, with 16 bases remaining between them. CDR3 nucleotide sequence: TGTGCCAGCAGTTTAACAGGAATAAGGAGCCCCGGGGAGCTGTTTTTT. The encoded protein is CASSLTGIRSPGELFF.

The V and J genes are TRBV6-2 or TRBV6-3 and TRBJ2-4; D unresolved. Germline loops: CDR1 MNHEY, CDR2 SVGEGT. V dropped 6 bases and J dropped 0 bases, with 6 bases sitting between them. This CDR3 spans 13 amino acids. In DNA form, the CDR3 reads TGTGCCAGCAGCAAACTAGCCAAAAACATTCAGTACTTC. Its protein product is CASSKLAKNIQYF.

The gene calls are TRBV7-9 and TRBJ2-6; tentatively, D is TRBD1 (5 bases). The germline gives CDR1 SEHNR, CDR2 FQNEAQ (reference sequence). CDR3 length equals 16 residues. V was shortened by 1 base and J by 1 base, with 8 bases between the two germline ends. The CDR3 coding sequence is TGTGCCAGCAGCTTAGGGGCAGGGTCTGGGGCCAACGTCCTGACTTTC. Encoded protein: CASSLGAGSGANVLTF.

The chain combines TRBV7-3 with TRBJ2-2; the D call may be TRBD1 or TRBD2 (6 bases each). This CDR3 contains 15 residues. Trimming took off 5 bases at V and 7 bases at J, with 17 bases between the two ends. The V gene's germline CDR1 is SGHTA and CDR2 FQGTGA. CDR3 region: CASSPTGAARGELFF. CDR3 nucleotides: TGTGCCAGCAGCCCTACGGGGGCAGCTCGCGGGGAGCTGTTTTTT.

The chain links TRBV5-4 to TRBJ2-7; tentatively, D is TRBD1 (6 bases). V shed 4 bases and J shed 6 bases, with 23 bases lying between them. Per the germline V gene, CDR1 is SGHNT and CDR2 is YYREEE (reference sequence). The CDR3 runs to 16 residues. The CDR3, as DNA: TGTGCCAGCAGCCTGGGCGGACAGTCCCGTTTTTCCGAGCAGTACTTC. This sequence encodes CASSLGGQSRFSEQYF.

The V gene is TRBV9, the J gene TRBJ2-1; no clear D. CDR1 and CDR2 (germline): SGDLS, YYNGEE. The V and J ends lost 4 bases and 3 bases respectively, with 14 bases between them. This CDR3 has 15 residues. The CDR3: CASSPRSAYYNEQFF. In nucleotides, the CDR3 is TGTGCCAGCAGCCCCCGGAGCGCCTACTACAATGAGCAGTTCTTC.

The CDR3 sequence: CASSQTGTSTNEQFF. CDR3 bases: TGTGCCAGCAGCCAAACCGGGACTAGTACCAATGAGCAGTTCTTC. V is TRBV3-1 (or the pseudogene TRBV3-2) and J is TRBJ2-1; 8 bases line up with TRBD2. J gave up 6 bases and V 2 bases, and 6 bases lay outside the gene matches. Germline V gives CDR1 LGHDT, CDR2 YNNKEL (reference sequence). The CDR3 extends over 15 amino acids.

This chain uses TRBV12-5 with TRBJ2-3; TRBD1 matches at 8 bases. There are 23 residues in the CDR3. CDR1 LGHNT and CDR2 FRNRAP come from the germline V gene. The trim removed 3 bases at V and 0 bases at J, leaving 26 bases unmatched. Here the CDR3 DNA reads TGTGCTAGTGGTTTTGGCCGAGAGGCGCTGTCGCAGGGGGCGAGAGGTAGCACAGATACGCAGTATTTT. It translates to CASGFGREALSQGARGSTDTQYF.

The chain has TRBV6-5 and TRBJ1-1, with D hard to call. Between the trimmed V and J ends, which lost 6 bases and 6 bases, there was a span of 17 bases. Germline V gives CDR1 MNHEY, CDR2 SVGAGI. This CDR3 region has 14 residues. CDR3 DNA sequence: TGTGCCAGCAGCGGCCTCGAGGGTTTGGCTGAAGCTTTCTTT. Protein sequence: CASSGLEGLAEAFF.

This clone was recorded only once. The V and J genes are TRBV19 and TRBJ2-2; D assignment may be TRBD1 or TRBD2 (5 bases each). Trimming cost V 7 bases and J 9 bases, with 18 bases left between them. Germline V lookup: CDR1 LNHDA, CDR2 SQIVND (reference sequence). The CDR3 is made up of 14 amino acids. CDR3 amino acids: CASTLMGVGRELFF. CDR3 coding DNA: TGTGCCAGTACCCTAATGGGGGTGGGGCGGGAGCTGTTTTTT.

The chain employs TRBV4-3 and TRBJ1-2; 8 nucleotides match TRBD1. The CDR3 extends over 15 amino acids. Germline-derived CDR1 and CDR2 are LGHNA and YSLEER. After removal of 3 bases from V and 8 bases from J, the junction contained 11 bases not matched to a gene. The CDR3 is CASSQGRTGSEGYTF. CDR3 nucleotide sequence: TGCGCCAGCAGCCAGGGACGGACAGGGAGTGAAGGCTACACCTTC.

This chain uses TRBV19 with TRBJ1-1; no clear D gene. Per the germline V gene, CDR1 is LNHDA and CDR2 is SQIVND (reference sequence). V lost 7 bases, J lost 0 bases, and 15 bases lay in between. The CDR3 is 15 residues long. The CDR3, as DNA: TGTGCCAGTACCGCGGACGGTGGGCTGAACACTGAAGCTTTCTTT. Protein sequence: CASTADGGLNTEAFF.

The genes are TRBV6-2 or TRBV6-3 and TRBJ2-7; 11 bases fit TRBD2. CDR1 and CDR2 (germline): MNHEY, SVGEGT. This CDR3 comprises 14 residues. The V segment lost 4 bases and the J segment 2 bases; nucleotides outside the gene matches: 1. CDR3 residues: CASSLLAGAYEQYF. The CDR3 DNA sequence: TGTGCCAGCAGTTTACTAGCGGGAGCCTACGAGCAGTACTTC.

This chain uses TRBV3-1 (or the pseudogene TRBV3-2) with TRBJ2-7; no clear D gene. In germline, CDR1 is LGHDT, CDR2 YNNKEL (reference sequence). The CDR3 extends over 14 amino acids. Trimming took 0 bases from V and 0 from J, leaving 6 bases between them. The CDR3 DNA reads as TGTGCCAGCAGCCAAGACCCAAGCTCCTACGAGCAGTACTTC. Its translation is CASSQDPSSYEQYF.

The V gene is TRBV5-1, the J gene TRBJ2-2, with D maybe TRBD1 (6 bases). CDR1 and CDR2 (germline): SGHRS, YFSETQ. The CDR3 consists of 13 residues. The ends were cut back, 3 bases at V and 11 bases at J, with 14 bases in the middle. DNA of the CDR3: TGCGCCAGCAGCTCGCAGGGGCAGGGAGAGCTGTTTTTT. Its translation: CASSSQGQGELFF. Drawing the rest from reference TRBV5-1 and TRBJ2-2, the complete variable domain is KAGVTQTPRYLIKTRGQQVTLSCSPISGHRSVSWYQQTPGQGLQFLFEYFSETQRNKGNFPGRFSGRQFSNSRSEMNVSTLELGDSALYLCASSSQGQGELFFGEGSRLTVL.

The J gene is TRBJ1-5, the V gene TRBV4-1, with 12 nucleotides matching TRBD1. The CDR3 covers 17 residues. Germline V gene sequence: CDR1 MGHRA, CDR2 YSYEKL. The J segment lost 6 bases and the V segment lost 1 base, leaving 7 bases of the junction unmatched. This CDR3 reads CASSQVPGQGAGQPQHF. As DNA, the CDR3 is TGCGCCAGCAGCCAAGTCCCGGGACAGGGGGCCGGTCAGCCCCAGCATTTT.

This chain uses TRBV2 with TRBJ2-2; 9 nucleotides agree with TRBD2. Trimming removed 6 bases from V and 4 bases from J; junction bases left unmatched: 6. In germline, CDR1 is SNHLY, CDR2 FYNNEI. The CDR3 consists of 15 residues. The CDR3 bases are TGTGCCAGCAGGGGAGCGGGAGGTGGCACCGGGGAGCTGTTTTTT. Translation: CASRGAGGGTGELFF.